This T cell receptor (beta chain) comes out of a study of identical twins. Study-level findings and limits: It was out-of-frame TCR alpha sharing in monozygotic twins that models underestimated.

With 5 bases clipped from V and 8 bases from J, the junction kept 11 bases outside the gene matches. The CDR3 covers 16 residues. A universal primer site arose from template switching, and cDNA bore unique molecular identifiers. TCRdb reprocessed the 5' RACE reads with MiXCR, giving one entry per CDR3 protein. The sample comprises under 250,000 distinct CDR3 sequences, around 8% of which are singletons, and approximately 2% rests with the top ten. This clonotype has ten or more counts. Its specificity is unknown. Healthy Caucasians, and only they, were the donors. These data were also filed under a second study, of yellow fever vaccine responses in identical twins.

Source material: memory (CD45RO+) T cells sorted from blood. This rearrangement joins TRBV12-3 or TRBV12-4 to TRBJ2-2, with 10 positions matching TRBD1. The TCR originated in a woman under 30 in good health. The CDR3 reads CASSARDRGARGELFF. For the CDR3, the DNA is TGTGCCAGCAGTGCCCGGGACAGGGGAGCTAGGGGGGAGCTGTTTTTT.